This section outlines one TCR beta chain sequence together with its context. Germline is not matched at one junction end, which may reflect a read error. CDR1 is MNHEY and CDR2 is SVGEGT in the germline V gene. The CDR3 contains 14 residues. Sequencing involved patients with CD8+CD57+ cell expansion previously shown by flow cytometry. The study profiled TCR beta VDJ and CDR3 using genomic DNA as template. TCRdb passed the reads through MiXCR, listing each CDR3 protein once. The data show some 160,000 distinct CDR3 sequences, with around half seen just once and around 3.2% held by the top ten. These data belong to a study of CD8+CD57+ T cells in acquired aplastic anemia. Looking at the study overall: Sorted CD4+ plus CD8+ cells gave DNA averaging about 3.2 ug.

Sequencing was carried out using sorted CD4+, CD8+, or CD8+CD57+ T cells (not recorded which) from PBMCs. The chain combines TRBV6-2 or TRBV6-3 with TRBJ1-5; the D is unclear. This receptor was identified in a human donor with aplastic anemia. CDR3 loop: CVSSYGAINQPQHF. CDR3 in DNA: TGTGTCAGCAGTTACGGCGCCATCAATCAGCCCCAGCATTTT.